The 16 T cell receptor beta chains reported below all come from one sample, sequenced in a study of CDR3 diversity in severe acne (dated by TCRdb to between 2019 and 2020). Library creation used PCR. TCRdb names Illumina HiSeq 2000 as the instrument used. TCRdb reran the public reads through fastp at Q25 and MiXCR, keeping productive beta chains. Records with the same CDR3 protein are collapsed into one entry carrying the most frequent genes and DNA. The sample profile shows roughly 100,000 distinct CDR3 sequences; about half of them were found once. 9.5% to 15% of the sample is taken by the ten largest. The specimen was blood. The receptors originated from a male donor with acne.

This clonotype has more than one count but fewer than ten. The genes are TRBV7-3 and TRBJ1-1, with D tentatively TRBD1 (5 bases). Trimming took 1 base from V and 6 from J, leaving 9 bases between them. The CDR3 has 13 residues. Germline V gives CDR1 SGHTA, CDR2 FQGTGA. CDR3 in amino acids: CASSLSPGAEAFF. Here the CDR3 DNA reads TGTGCCAGCAGCTTAAGTCCGGGGGCTGAAGCTTTCTTT.

The V gene is TRBV7-9, the J gene TRBJ2-5; 7 bases line up with TRBD2. CDR3 size: 16 residues. In germline, CDR1 is SEHNR, CDR2 FQNEAQ (reference sequence). V trimming: 1 base; J trimming: 2 bases; junction bases outside the gene matches: 7. The CDR3 here is CASSLEIAGRQETQYF. CDR3 bases: TGTGCCAGCAGCTTAGAGATAGCGGGCCGACAAGAGACCCAGTACTTC.

The chain combines TRBV20-1 with TRBJ2-7; 10 bases are shared with TRBD2. CDR3 length equals 15 residues. J gave up 9 bases and V 3 bases, and 14 bases lay outside the gene matches. Germline V gene data show CDR1 as DFQATT and CDR2 as SNEGSKA (reference sequence). The CDR3: CSASSQTSGPLGQYF. The CDR3 DNA is TGCAGTGCTAGCTCTCAGACTAGCGGGCCCCTCGGGCAGTACTTC.

This rearrangement joins TRBV20-1 to TRBJ1-1; D is uncertain. Germline values: CDR1 DFQATT, CDR2 SNEGSKA (reference sequence). Trimming took off 2 bases at V and 1 base at J, with 5 bases between the two ends. The CDR3 totals 12 residues. CDR3 in DNA: TGCAGTGCTAGACGCGGGAACACTGAAGCTTTCTTT. It encodes CSARRGNTEAFF.

This clonotype was observed many times. The rearrangement links TRBV10-3 to TRBJ2-5; D gene unclear. The V end was cut by 8 bases, the J end by 6 bases, with 7 bases between. Germline CDR1 ENHRY, CDR2 SYGVKD. CDR3 length: 10 amino acids. The CDR3 DNA follows: TGTGCCATCCAGCCCAAGACCCAGTACTTC. It yields the protein CAIQPKTQYF.

This clonotype came up many times. This CDR3 is CASSLGEGRETQYF. CDR3 DNA sequence: TGCGCCAGCAGCTTGGGTGAAGGGAGGGAGACCCAGTACTTC. The gene calls are TRBV5-1 and TRBJ2-5, with D maybe TRBD2 (6 bases). V was clipped by 0 bases and J by 5 bases, with 11 bases between them. This CDR3 region has 14 residues. The germline gives CDR1 SGHRS, CDR2 YFSETQ.

This clonotype is a singleton in its sample. One junction end disagrees with the germline gene, perhaps due to a read error. This chain links TRBV6-6 with TRBJ2-7, with 9 bases identical to TRBD2. The end of the DNA is better explained by TRBJ2-5, so the J call may be wrong. CDR3 length equals 14 residues. From germline, CDR1 is MNHNY and CDR2 SVGAGI (reference sequence). CDR3 nucleotides: TGCGCCAGCACTCAGACTAGCGGCCAAGAGACCCAGTACTTC. Its translation: CASTQTSGQETQYF.

A single count supports this clonotype. The chain carries TRBV19 and TRBJ2-7; weak D call: TRBD1 (5 bases). CDR3 length equals 13 residues. V was clipped by 5 bases and J by 3 bases, with 11 bases between them. Germline values: CDR1 LNHDA, CDR2 SQIVND (reference sequence). CDR3: CASSWQGDYEQYF. CDR3 nucleotides: TGTGCCAGTAGTTGGCAGGGTGACTACGAGCAGTACTTC. The full variable domain, its missing parts supplied by reference TRBV19 and TRBJ2-7, is DGGITQSPKYLFRKEGQNVTLSCEQNLNHDAMYWYRQDPGQGLRLIYYSQIVNDFQKGDIAEGYSVSREKKESFPLTVTSAQKNPTAFYLCASSWQGDYEQYFGPGTRLTVT.

The rearrangement joins TRBV7-2 to TRBJ1-4; tentatively, D is TRBD1 (5 bases). The V gene lost 4 bases and the J gene lost 7 bases, with 13 bases spanning the gap. CDR3 size: 14 residues. From germline, CDR1 is SGHTA and CDR2 FQGNSA. CDR3 sequence: CASSSEGTGEKLFF. CDR3 sequence (DNA): TGTGCCAGCAGCTCGGAGGGGACGGGTGAAAAACTGTTTTTT.

The chain employs TRBV7-9 and TRBJ1-3; TRBD1 agrees at 7 bases. Germline CDR1 is SEHNR and CDR2 is FQNEAQ (reference sequence). This CDR3 has 14 residues. V was pared by 11 bases and J by 0 bases, with 7 bases of the junction left unmatched. DNA of the CDR3: TGTGCCTGTCGACAGGGAGTCTCTGGAAACACCATATATTTT. Its translation: CACRQGVSGNTIYF. The full variable domain, in which reference TRBV7-9 and TRBJ1-3 provide the parts outside the CDR3, is DTGVSQNPRHKITKRGQNVTFRCDPISEHNRLYWYRQTLGQGPEFLTYFQNEAQLEKSRLLSDRFSAERPKGSFSTLEIQRTEQGDSAMYLCACRQGVSGNTIYFGEGSWLTVV.

The gene calls are TRBV6-6 and TRBJ1-1; D ambiguous. This CDR3 is built from 14 residues. Germline V gives CDR1 MNHNY, CDR2 SVGAGI (reference sequence). Trimming left V 6 bases short and J 1 base short, with 12 bases between. DNA of the CDR3: TGTGCCAGCAGCCGCTCGGAGAGGAACACTGAAGCTTTCTTT. Amino acids: CASSRSERNTEAFF.

In this sample, this clonotype turned up once. Its ends do not fully match the called genes, so a read error is possible. CDR3 nucleotide sequence: TGTGTTAGTGGGGGACAGGGGAAAGCTTTCTTT. Translating it yields CVSGGQGKAFF. The chain recombines TRBV12-5 with TRBJ1-1, with 10 positions matching TRBD1. The CDR3 runs 11 residues. The germline V gene encodes CDR1 LGHNT and CDR2 FRNRAP.

This clonotype was detected many times. The CDR3 DNA sequence: TGTGCCAGCAGCTTCGGTCGTACTAGCGGGGGGGAAGAGACCCAGTACTTC. Translation: CASSFGRTSGGEETQYF. The chain combines TRBV11-3 with TRBJ2-5; 13 bases fit TRBD2. The CDR3 is 17 residues long. V was clipped by 3 bases and J by 3 bases; unmatched bases: 7. The germline CDR1 and CDR2 sequences are SGHNT and YENEEA.

V and J are TRBV24-1 and TRBJ2-2; the D is unclear. CDR3 size: 13 residues. Germline V lookup: CDR1 KGHDR, CDR2 SFDVKD. Trimming pared 0 bases from V and 7 bases from J, leaving 5 bases between. CDR3 DNA sequence: TGTGCCACCAGTGATTTGAGAGGCGGGGAGCTGTTTTTT. This codes for CATSDLRGGELFF.

This chain connects TRBV20-1 to TRBJ1-5; 7 bases align to TRBD1. The CDR3 runs 13 residues. Per the germline V gene, CDR1 is DFQATT and CDR2 is SNEGSKA (reference sequence). The V and J ends lost 6 bases and 6 bases, in that order; junction bases with no gene match: 8. CDR3 loop: CSARGGQSQPQHF. CDR3 DNA: TGCAGTGCCAGGGGGGGTCAAAGTCAGCCCCAGCATTTT.

The rearrangement uses TRBV12-3 or TRBV12-4 and TRBJ2-5; 9 nucleotides align to TRBD1. The CDR3 extends over 17 amino acids. V lost 1 base to trimming and J lost 0 bases; unmatched junction nucleotides: 6. The CDR3, as DNA: TGTGCCAGCAGTTTAGGCCCAGACAGGGGGTACCAAGAGACCCAGTACTTC. Translation: CASSLGPDRGYQETQYF.